Following are 13 T cell receptor beta chains from one sample sequenced in a study of regulatory T cells in long-lasting Graves disease. Through Arm-PCR of CDR3 regions and iRepertoire HTBI primers, TCR beta libraries were built. Each CDR3 protein gets one entry after TCRdb re-called the multiplex PCR reads with MiXCR. The sample gives some 370,000 distinct CDR3 sequences, about 20% of which show up once; less than 25% is in the top ten. Documented time point: persistent/refractory GD, antithyroid drugs over 5 years with positive TRAb. PBMCs provided the RNA from which the TCR library was made. The sample in question was peripheral blood mononuclear cells (PBMCs), obtained when the disease was refractory, from a patient treated with antithyroid drugs. All receptors derive from a female donor with Graves disease.

In its sample, this clonotype was seen many times. V gene TRBV7-2 combines with J gene TRBJ1-2; TRBD1 matches 8 bases. The germline CDR1 and CDR2 sequences are SGHTA and FQGNSA. The CDR3 has 14 amino acids. Trimming at V came to 5 bases and at J to 4 bases, leaving 6 bases not matched to a gene. CDR3 nucleotide sequence: TGTGCCAGCAGCCCACAACAGGGGGGCTATGGCTACACCTTC. Protein sequence: CASSPQQGGYGYTF.

A few counts support this clonotype. The rearrangement links TRBV29-1 to TRBJ1-4; 11 nucleotides agree with TRBD1. The CDR3 has 13 residues. The junction had 7 bases not matched to a gene; V was cut back by 7 bases and J by 9 bases. From germline, CDR1 is SQVTM and CDR2 ANQGSEA. The CDR3 DNA is TGCAGCGCTACCGGGACAGGGGGAAAAAAACTGTTTTTT. Protein: CSATGTGGKKLFF. Combining the CDR3 with reference TRBV29-1 and TRBJ1-4 gives the whole variable domain SAVISQKPSRDICQRGTSLTIQCQVDSQVTMMFWYRQQPGQSLTLIATANQGSEATYESGFVIDKFPISRPNLTFSTLTVSNMSPEDSSIYLCSATGTGGKKLFFGSGTQLSVL.

This clonotype was counted ten times or more. This chain uses TRBV3-1 with TRBJ1-6, with D unclear. Germline V CDR1 and CDR2: LGHDT, YNNKEL (reference sequence). V shed 3 bases and J shed 6 bases, with 9 bases lying between them. The CDR3 has 14 amino acids. The CDR3 here is CASSQGIGNSPLHF. CDR3 bases: TGTGCCAGCAGCCAGGGGATCGGTAATTCACCCCTCCACTTT.

This clonotype was recorded many times. This rearrangement joins TRBV7-2 to TRBJ2-5, with D tentatively TRBD1 (6 bases). Germline CDR1 is SGHTA and CDR2 is FQGNSA. Trimming took off 1 base at V and 5 bases at J, with 14 bases between the two ends. The CDR3 is 15 amino acids. The CDR3 DNA sequence: TGTGCCAGCAGCTTAGTCGGGACACCTCGGGAGACCCAGTACTTC. Translation: CASSLVGTPRETQYF. The whole variable domain, remainder taken from reference TRBV7-2 and TRBJ2-5, is GAGVSQSPSNKVTEKGKDVELRCDPISGHTALYWYRQSLGQGLEFLIYFQGNSAPDKSGLPSDRFSAERTGGSVSTLTIQRTQQEDSAVYLCASSLVGTPRETQYFGPGTRLLVL.

This clonotype showed up many times. The chain has TRBV30 and TRBJ1-1; D unclear. V was clipped by 7 bases and J by 1 base, with 16 bases between them. The length of the CDR3 is 14 residues. Per germline, CDR1 GTSNPN and CDR2 SVGIG (reference sequence). The CDR3 protein is CASTYSIPNTEAFF. The DNA of the CDR3 is TGTGCCTCAACTTACAGCATTCCGAACACTGAAGCTTTCTTT.

The rearrangement joins TRBV12-3 or TRBV12-4 to TRBJ2-3; D is undetermined. V gave up 7 bases and J gave up 2 bases, with 7 bases separating them. The length of the CDR3 is 12 residues. The CDR3 DNA sequence: TGTGCCAGCAAAGTCTCCACAGATACGCAGTATTTT. It codes for CASKVSTDTQYF.

The chain carries TRBV7-2 and TRBJ2-2, with unresolved D. There are 15 residues in the CDR3. V was trimmed by 1 base and J by 9 bases, leaving 15 bases between them. Germline values: CDR1 SGHTA, CDR2 FQGNSA. DNA for the CDR3: TGTGCCAGCAGCTTAGGTTTAGAAAGTGGCCGGGAGCTGTTTTTT. Translating it yields CASSLGLESGRELFF.

There are many counts of this clonotype. The chain recombines TRBV7-2 with TRBJ2-7; tentatively, D is TRBD2 (5 bases). This CDR3 contains 14 residues. The ends were cut back, 2 bases at V and 7 bases at J, with 15 bases in the middle. From germline, CDR1 is SGHTA and CDR2 FQGNSA. CDR3 in amino acids: CASSLPGSLREQYF. DNA of the CDR3: TGTGCCAGCAGCTTACCGGGAAGTCTAAGGGAGCAGTACTTC. The variable domain in full, completed from reference TRBV7-2 and TRBJ2-7, reads GAGVSQSPSNKVTEKGKDVELRCDPISGHTALYWYRQSLGQGLEFLIYFQGNSAPDKSGLPSDRFSAERTGGSVSTLTIQRTQQEDSAVYLCASSLPGSLREQYFGPGTRLTVT.

V gene TRBV27 combines with J gene TRBJ2-7; TRBD2 aligns across 7 bases. Germline trimming cut 6 bases from V and 3 bases from J; bases unmatched to any gene: 8. Germline assignment: CDR1 MNHEY and CDR2 SMNVEV (reference sequence). The CDR3 spans 14 residues. The CDR3 spells CASSPPGLHYEQYF. The CDR3 nucleotides read TGTGCCAGCAGCCCTCCGGGACTACACTACGAGCAGTACTTC.

This sequence joins TRBV2 and TRBJ2-3, with 11 bases aligning to TRBD2. V dropped 3 bases and J dropped 2; count of bases not matched to a gene: 7. From germline, CDR1 is SNHLY and CDR2 FYNNEI. The CDR3 has 17 amino acids. For the CDR3, the DNA is TGTGCCAGCAGTGATGACGGGACTAGCGGTTACACAGATACGCAGTATTTT. As protein: CASSDDGTSGYTDTQYF.

This chain joins TRBV7-9 and TRBJ1-6; D unresolved. CDR1 is SEHNR, CDR2 FQNEAQ, per germline (reference sequence). V shed 4 bases and J shed 7 bases, with 14 bases lying between them. This CDR3 spans 15 amino acids. CDR3 amino acids: CASSSSPGLNSPLHF. The CDR3 bases are TGTGCCAGCAGCTCATCCCCGGGGTTGAATTCACCCCTCCACTTT. Looking up the rest from reference TRBV7-9 and TRBJ1-6 gives the full variable domain: DTGVSQNPRHKITKRGQNVTFRCDPISEHNRLYWYRQTLGQGPEFLTYFQNEAQLEKSRLLSDRFSAERPKGSFSTLEIQRTEQGDSAMYLCASSSSPGLNSPLHFGNGTRLTVT.

This clonotype was observed a few times. A much larger clonotype is one base distant, so this may be a read error. This chain links TRBV28 with TRBJ2-7; D remains unclear. Trimming stripped 4 bases from V and 2 bases from J, with 12 bases between. The CDR3 is 14 residues long. Germline CDR1 and CDR2: MDHEN and SYDVKM. CDR3 in DNA: TGTGCCAGCAGTTCCCCTATCACACCCTACGAGCAGTACTTC. Encoded protein: CASSSPITPYEQYF.

This clonotype was recorded a few times. The V and J genes are TRBV6-2 or TRBV6-3 and TRBJ2-7; no definite D call. V was shortened by 2 bases and J by 6 bases, with 14 bases between the two germline ends. The V gene's germline CDR1 is MNHEY and CDR2 SVGEGT. This CDR3 spans 14 amino acids. In DNA form, the CDR3 reads TGTGCCAGCAGTTACGAATATGGATGGGGCGAGCAGTACTTC. Amino acids: CASSYEYGWGEQYF.